This T cell receptor (beta chain) comes out of a study of spatial heterogeneity in lung cancer. A distinct unique molecular identifier was carried by each TCR cDNA molecule. MiXCR, applied by TCRdb to the 5' RACE reads, yields one record per CDR3 protein. This table holds about 92,000 distinct CDR3 sequences, approximately 12% found once. Time point denoted: sample taken at primary tumor resection. Unsorted samples of tumor, nontumor lung or frozen PBMC had their whole RNA sequenced. Some 72 TRACERx patients with early, untreated non-small cell lung cancer donated samples. In this sample, this clonotype turned up many times. The V gene lost 8 bases and the J gene lost 5 bases, with 12 bases spanning the gap. This CDR3 has 12 amino acids. The germline gives CDR1 LNHNV, CDR2 YYDKDF (reference sequence).

The V call is TRBV15, the J call TRBJ2-5; TRBD2 might be the D (6 bases). The material sequenced was PBMCs, taken at surgery. This TCR came from a male donor with early-stage non-small cell lung cancer. The chain's CDR3 is CATAGGYETQYF. DNA of the CDR3: TGTGCCACCGCTGGAGGGTATGAGACCCAGTACTTC.